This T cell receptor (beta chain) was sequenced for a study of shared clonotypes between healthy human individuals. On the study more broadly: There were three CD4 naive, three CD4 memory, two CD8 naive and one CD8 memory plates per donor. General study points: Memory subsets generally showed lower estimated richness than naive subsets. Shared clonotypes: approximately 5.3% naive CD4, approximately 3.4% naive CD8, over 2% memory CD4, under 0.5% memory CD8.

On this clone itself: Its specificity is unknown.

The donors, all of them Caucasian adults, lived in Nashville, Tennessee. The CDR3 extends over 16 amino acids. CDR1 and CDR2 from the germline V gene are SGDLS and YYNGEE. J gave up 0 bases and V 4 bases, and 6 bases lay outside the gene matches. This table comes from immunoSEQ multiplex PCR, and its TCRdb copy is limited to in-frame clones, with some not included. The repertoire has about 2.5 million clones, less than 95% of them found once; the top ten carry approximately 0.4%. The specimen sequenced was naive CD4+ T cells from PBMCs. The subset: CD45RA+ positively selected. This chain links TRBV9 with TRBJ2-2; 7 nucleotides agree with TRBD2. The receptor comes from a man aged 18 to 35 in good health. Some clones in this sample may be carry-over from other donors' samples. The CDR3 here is CASSPWGGANTGELFF. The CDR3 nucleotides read TGTGCCAGCAGCCCCTGGGGGGGGGCGAACACCGGGGAGCTGTTTTTT. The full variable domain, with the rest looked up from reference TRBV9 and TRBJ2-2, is DSGVTQTPKHLITATGQRVTLRCSPRSGDLSVYWYQQSLDQGLQFLIQYYNGEERAKGNILERFSAQQFPDLHSELNLSSLELGDSALYFCASSPWGGANTGELFFGEGSRLTVL.